The 7 T cell receptor beta chains given below trace back to one sample, sequenced in a study of blood T cell repertoires in COVID-19 (dated by TCRdb to the early 2020s). Library generation was performed with the immunoSEQ multiplex PCR assay. This is the immuneACCESS table as TCRdb keeps it, with only in-frame sequences that have V and J called. A part of the clones is gone; compared with another copy, unresolved V genes explain less than half, and the rest is unexplained. Here the sample has more than 350,000 clones; over 75% occur a single time. Of the sample, 8% to 13% falls within the top ten clones. The specimen was peripheral blood. The receptor source for this set is a woman aged 25 to 45 with COVID-19, enrolled during active disease.

This sequence joins TRBV5-6 and TRBJ2-7; the match to TRBD1 covers 7 bases. V lost 2 bases to trimming and J lost 4 bases; unmatched junction nucleotides: 12. Germline CDR1 and CDR2: SGHDT and YYEEEE. The CDR3 has 16 residues. This CDR3 reads CASSFLLKQGLYEQYF. The CDR3 nucleotides are TGTGCCAGCAGCTTTCTTCTCAAACAGGGGCTATACGAGCAGTACTTC. The full variable domain, in which reference TRBV5-6 and TRBJ2-7 provide the parts outside the CDR3, is DAGVTQSPTHLIKTRGQQVTLRCSPKSGHDTVSWYQQALGQGPQFIFQYYEEEERQRGNFPDRFSGHQFPNYSSELNVNALLLGDSALYLCASSFLLKQGLYEQYFGPGTRLTVT.

The J gene is TRBJ2-2, the V gene TRBV7-9; D not resolved. V lost 2 bases and J 1 base, leaving 5 bases between the germline ends. The CDR3 has 14 residues. Germline CDR1 reads SEHNR; CDR2 reads FQNEAQ (reference sequence). CDR3 nucleotides: TGTGCCAGCAGCTTATCTGTGAACACCGGGGAGCTGTTTTTT. Amino acids: CASSLSVNTGELFF.

This clone was observed once. V usage is TRBV11-3 and J usage is TRBJ2-2; TRBD1 might be the D (5 bases). The CDR3 length is 15 residues. Germline V lookup: CDR1 SGHNT, CDR2 YENEEA. Trimming stripped 6 bases from V and 3 bases from J, with 14 bases between. The CDR3 loop is CASRGARRDTGELFF. CDR3 DNA: TGTGCCAGCAGAGGGGCGCGAAGGGACACCGGGGAGCTGTTTTTT.

This chain joins TRBV9 and TRBJ2-2; D is possibly TRBD2 (5 bases). This CDR3 is 14 amino acids long. Germline CDR1 is SGDLS and CDR2 is YYNGEE. V shed 0 bases and J shed 7 bases, with 10 bases lying between them. The DNA for the CDR3 is TGTGCCAGCAGCGTAGTTACGGGGATCGGGGAGCTGTTTTTT. This gives the protein CASSVVTGIGELFF.

This sequence joins TRBV3-1 (or the pseudogene TRBV3-2) and TRBJ1-2; D might be TRBD1 (6 bases). CDR1 is LGHDT and CDR2 is YNNKEL in the germline V gene (reference sequence). The CDR3 consists of 13 residues. Trimming cost V 4 bases and J 6 bases, with 12 bases left between them. The CDR3: CASSLTGYHGYTF. CDR3 nucleotide sequence: TGTGCCAGCAGCCTTACAGGGTACCATGGCTACACCTTC.

This chain links TRBV6-5 with TRBJ2-7; TRBD1 might be the D (5 bases). The CDR3 contains 13 residues. Trimming took 7 bases from V and 7 from J, leaving 17 bases between them. Per the germline V gene, CDR1 is MNHEY and CDR2 is SVGAGI. CDR3 loop: CASKKGAGREQYF. The CDR3 nucleotides are TGTGCCAGCAAAAAAGGGGCAGGGCGGGAGCAGTACTTC.

The chain joins TRBV27 to TRBJ1-1; TRBD1 matches at 8 bases. Germline CDR1 and CDR2: MNHEY and SMNVEV (reference sequence). J was trimmed by 0 bases and V by 3 bases; bases with no gene match: 3. This CDR3 has 15 residues. CDR3 region: CASSFWDRMNTEAFF. In DNA, the CDR3 is TGTGCCAGCAGTTTCTGGGACAGGATGAACACTGAAGCTTTCTTT.